A selection of T cell receptor beta chains follows, all from one sample in a study of cytomegalovirus exposure and HLA in healthy donors. The assay was immunoSEQ multiplex PCR, and TCRdb's table has in-frame clones only and misses some. Its clone listing holds 100,000 to 150,000 clones. Material: PBMCs. The receptors were gathered from a woman in her thirties or forties in good health and CMV-seronegative. Both conserved end residues are part of each CDR3. The D gene is left open where the match is weak.

V gene: TRBV7-3; D gene: TRBD2; J gene: TRBJ2-5; CDR3 protein: CASSPNRGGGTETQYF; CDR3 DNA: TGTGCCAGCAGCCCCAACCGGGGGGGTGGGACAGAGACCCAGTACTTC
V gene: TRBV7-2; D gene: .; J gene: TRBJ1-4; CDR3 protein: CASRRGGHEKLFF; CDR3 DNA: TGTGCCAGCCGTCGTGGGGGCCATGAAAAACTGTTTTTT
V gene: TRBV7-2; D gene: .; J gene: TRBJ1-1; CDR3 protein: CASSRGDFMNTEAFF; CDR3 DNA: TGTGCCAGCAGCCGGGGGGACTTCATGAACACTGAAGCTTTCTTT
V gene: TRBV5-1; D gene: .; J gene: TRBJ2-6; CDR3 protein: CASSLSAGSSGANVLTF; CDR3 DNA: TGCGCCAGCAGCTTGAGCGCGGGAAGCTCTGGGGCCAACGTCCTGACTTTC
V gene: TRBV2; D gene: .; J gene: TRBJ1-2; CDR3 protein: CASSVGADYGYTF; CDR3 DNA: TGTGCCAGCTCCGTTGGGGCAGACTATGGCTACACCTTC
V gene: TRBV7-2; D gene: TRBD1; J gene: TRBJ2-3; CDR3 protein: CASSPRQGPDTQYF; CDR3 DNA: TGTGCCAGCAGCCCTCGACAGGGGCCAGATACGCAGTATTTT
V gene: TRBV10-3; D gene: TRBD1; J gene: TRBJ2-3; CDR3 protein: CAISGDSRTDTQYF; CDR3 DNA: TGTGCCATCAGTGGGGACAGCCGCACAGATACGCAGTATTTT
V gene: TRBV5-1; D gene: .; J gene: TRBJ1-2; CDR3 protein: CASSLGAVSDGYTF; CDR3 DNA: TGCGCCAGCAGCTTGGGGGCCGTCTCGGATGGCTACACCTTC
V gene: TRBV5-1; D gene: TRBD1; J gene: TRBJ1-2; CDR3 protein: CASSGGTAENYGYTF; CDR3 DNA: TGCGCCAGCAGCGGCGGGACAGCAGAAAACTATGGCTACACCTTC
V gene: TRBV5-4; D gene: TRBD1; J gene: TRBJ2-7; CDR3 protein: CASSPGDRGSYEQYF; CDR3 DNA: TGTGCCAGCAGCCCAGGGGACAGGGGTTCCTACGAGCAGTACTTC
V gene: TRBV6-5; D gene: TRBD1; J gene: TRBJ1-5; CDR3 protein: CASSYRGLNQPQHF; CDR3 DNA: TGTGCCAGCAGTTACAGGGGGCTCAATCAGCCCCAGCATTTT
V gene: TRBV7-2; D gene: TRBD2; J gene: TRBJ2-3; CDR3 protein: CASSLRAGDTDTQYF; CDR3 DNA: TGTGCCAGCAGCTTAAGGGCGGGGGATACAGATACGCAGTATTTT
V gene: TRBV27; D gene: .; J gene: TRBJ1-1; CDR3 protein: CASSFLTGGGGTEAFF; CDR3 DNA: TGTGCCAGCAGTTTCCTGACCGGGGGGGGTGGTACTGAAGCTTTCTTT
V gene: TRBV9; D gene: TRBD2; J gene: TRBJ2-1; CDR3 protein: CASSVVSGGLGQFF; CDR3 DNA: TGTGCCAGCAGCGTAGTTAGCGGGGGGTTGGGGCAGTTCTTC
V gene: TRBV25-1; D gene: TRBD1; J gene: TRBJ1-3; CDR3 protein: CASSAGGDRVFGNTIYF; CDR3 DNA: TGTGCCAGCAGTGCGGGTGGGGACAGGGTGTTCGGAAACACCATATATTTT
V gene: TRBV12-5; D gene: TRBD1; J gene: TRBJ1-2; CDR3 protein: CASGMSQDRPNYGYTF; CDR3 DNA: TGTGCTAGTGGTATGAGCCAGGACAGGCCGAACTATGGCTACACCTTC
V gene: TRBV5-1; D gene: TRBD2; J gene: TRBJ2-1; CDR3 protein: CASSFRAGGAYNEQFF; CDR3 DNA: TGCGCCAGCAGCTTTAGGGCGGGGGGTGCGTACAATGAGCAGTTCTTC
V gene: TRBV5-1; D gene: .; J gene: TRBJ1-5; CDR3 protein: CASSLDGVRGQPQHF; CDR3 DNA: TGCGCCAGCAGCTTGGATGGGGTGCGGGGCCAGCCCCAGCATTTT
V gene: TRBV28; D gene: .; J gene: TRBJ1-1; CDR3 protein: CASILAQANTEAFF; CDR3 DNA: TGTGCCAGCATTCTCGCGCAGGCCAACACTGAAGCTTTCTTT
V gene: TRBV7-2; D gene: .; J gene: TRBJ2-5; CDR3 protein: CASSLTSGTSYWGTQYF; CDR3 DNA: TGTGCCAGCAGCCTCACCTCGGGAACCTCTTACTGGGGGACCCAGTACTTC
V gene: TRBV7-3; D gene: .; J gene: TRBJ1-2; CDR3 protein: CASSFVGSYGYTF; CDR3 DNA: TGTGCCAGCAGCTTTGTGGGGAGTTATGGCTACACCTTC
V gene: TRBV18; D gene: TRBD1; J gene: TRBJ1-1; CDR3 protein: CASHRDRAQNTEAFF; CDR3 DNA: TGTGCCAGCCACCGGGACAGGGCCCAGAACACTGAAGCTTTCTTT
V gene: TRBV2; D gene: .; J gene: TRBJ2-3; CDR3 protein: CASSDQVTDTQYF; CDR3 DNA: TGTGCCAGCAGTGATCAGGTTACAGATACGCAGTATTTT
V gene: TRBV10-3; D gene: TRBD2; J gene: TRBJ2-3; CDR3 protein: CAISELAGAGDTQYF; CDR3 DNA: TGTGCCATCAGTGAACTAGCGGGGGCGGGGGATACGCAGTATTTT
V gene: TRBV4-3; D gene: .; J gene: TRBJ2-7; CDR3 protein: CASSQERGNGQYF; CDR3 DNA: TGCGCCAGCAGCCAAGAAAGAGGGAACGGGCAGTACTTC
V gene: TRBV10-1; D gene: TRBD1; J gene: TRBJ1-1; CDR3 protein: CASSRQGALIEAFF; CDR3 DNA: TGCGCCAGCAGTCGACAGGGGGCTTTAATTGAAGCTTTCTTT
V gene: TRBV18; D gene: TRBD1; J gene: TRBJ2-3; CDR3 protein: CASSLGTASDTQYF; CDR3 DNA: TGTGCCAGCTCACTTGGGACAGCTTCAGATACGCAGTATTTT
V gene: TRBV5-1; D gene: TRBD2; J gene: TRBJ2-5; CDR3 protein: CASSSLSGGHQETQYF; CDR3 DNA: TGCGCCAGCAGCTCCTTAAGCGGGGGTCACCAAGAGACCCAGTACTTC
V gene: TRBV4-1; D gene: .; J gene: TRBJ1-2; CDR3 protein: CASSQLHTAGEGYTF; CDR3 DNA: TGCGCCAGCAGCCAATTACACACCGCGGGGGAGGGCTACACCTTC
V gene: TRBV7-2; D gene: .; J gene: TRBJ2-5; CDR3 protein: CASSLAEATETQYF; CDR3 DNA: TGTGCCAGCAGCTTAGCGGAGGCCACGGAGACCCAGTACTTC
V gene: TRBV7-2; D gene: TRBD2; J gene: TRBJ2-7; CDR3 protein: CASSLSSGGSRSYEQYF; CDR3 DNA: TGTGCCAGCAGCTTATCTAGCGGGGGGTCGCGATCCTACGAGCAGTACTTC
V gene: TRBV5-1; D gene: .; J gene: TRBJ2-7; CDR3 protein: CASSLGSQGLEQYF; CDR3 DNA: TGCGCCAGCAGCTTGGGTTCCCAGGGCCTCGAGCAGTACTTC
V gene: TRBV19; D gene: .; J gene: TRBJ1-2; CDR3 protein: CASDSGASYGYTF; CDR3 DNA: TGTGCCAGTGATTCTGGGGCAAGCTATGGCTACACCTTC
V gene: TRBV7-6; D gene: .; J gene: TRBJ2-5; CDR3 protein: CASSLAWGGLQETQYF; CDR3 DNA: TGTGCCAGCAGCTTAGCTTGGGGGGGCTTACAAGAGACCCAGTACTTC
V gene: TRBV9; D gene: TRBD1; J gene: TRBJ2-1; CDR3 protein: CASSVAPGGPRDEQFF; CDR3 DNA: TGTGCCAGCAGCGTAGCACCAGGGGGACCCAGGGACGAGCAGTTCTTC
V gene: TRBV29-1; D gene: .; J gene: TRBJ2-7; CDR3 protein: CSVAGSHEQYF; CDR3 DNA: TGCAGCGTTGCAGGGTCCCACGAGCAGTACTTC
V gene: TRBV5-6; D gene: .; J gene: TRBJ2-1; CDR3 protein: CASSLEGDEQFF; CDR3 DNA: TGTGCCAGCAGCTTGGAAGGGGATGAGCAGTTCTTC
V gene: TRBV9; D gene: .; J gene: TRBJ2-3; CDR3 protein: CASSVGLGTFSADTQYF; CDR3 DNA: TGTGCCAGCAGCGTAGGCCTTGGGACATTCAGCGCAGATACGCAGTATTTT
V gene: TRBV5-1; D gene: TRBD2; J gene: TRBJ2-7; CDR3 protein: CASSLSGEQYEQYF; CDR3 DNA: TGCGCCAGCAGCTTGAGCGGGGAACAGTACGAGCAGTACTTC
V gene: TRBV2; D gene: .; J gene: TRBJ2-3; CDR3 protein: CASRGLTDTQYF; CDR3 DNA: TGTGCCAGCCGCGGGCTCACAGATACGCAGTATTTT
V gene: TRBV9; D gene: TRBD2; J gene: TRBJ2-3; CDR3 protein: CASSATGGGDTQYF; CDR3 DNA: TGTGCCAGCAGCGCCACCGGGGGGGGAGATACGCAGTATTTT
V gene: TRBV5-4; D gene: .; J gene: TRBJ2-7; CDR3 protein: CASSGFRGTYEQYF; CDR3 DNA: TGTGCCAGCAGCGGCTTTCGAGGGACCTACGAGCAGTACTTC
V gene: TRBV29-1; D gene: .; J gene: TRBJ1-1; CDR3 protein: CSVGWGAGGTEAFF; CDR3 DNA: TGCAGCGTTGGATGGGGTGCCGGGGGGACTGAAGCTTTCTTT
V gene: TRBV6-6; D gene: .; J gene: TRBJ1-5; CDR3 protein: CASSYEYSNQPQHF; CDR3 DNA: TGTGCCAGCAGTTACGAGTATAGCAATCAGCCCCAGCATTTT
V gene: TRBV28; D gene: TRBD1; J gene: TRBJ1-2; CDR3 protein: CASRGQGRIGSGYTF; CDR3 DNA: TGTGCCAGCAGGGGACAGGGGCGGATCGGGAGTGGCTACACCTTC
V gene: TRBV9; D gene: .; J gene: TRBJ2-3; CDR3 protein: CASSVWGSADTQYF; CDR3 DNA: TGTGCCAGCAGCGTTTGGGGCTCCGCAGATACGCAGTATTTT